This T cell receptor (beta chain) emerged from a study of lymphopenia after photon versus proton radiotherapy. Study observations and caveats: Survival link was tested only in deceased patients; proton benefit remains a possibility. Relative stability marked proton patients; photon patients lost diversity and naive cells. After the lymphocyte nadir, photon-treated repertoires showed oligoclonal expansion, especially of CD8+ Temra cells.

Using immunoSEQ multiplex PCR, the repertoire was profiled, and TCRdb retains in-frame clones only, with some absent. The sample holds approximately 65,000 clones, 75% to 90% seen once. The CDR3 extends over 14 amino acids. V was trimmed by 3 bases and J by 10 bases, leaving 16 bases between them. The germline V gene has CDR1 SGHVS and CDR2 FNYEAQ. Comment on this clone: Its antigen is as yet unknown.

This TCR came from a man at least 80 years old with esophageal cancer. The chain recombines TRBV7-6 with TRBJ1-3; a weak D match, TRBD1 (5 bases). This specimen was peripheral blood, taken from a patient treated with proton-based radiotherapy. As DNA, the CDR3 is TGTGCCAGCAGCTTGGAAAGGGACTCCCCGACCATATATTTT. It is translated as CASSLERDSPTIYF.